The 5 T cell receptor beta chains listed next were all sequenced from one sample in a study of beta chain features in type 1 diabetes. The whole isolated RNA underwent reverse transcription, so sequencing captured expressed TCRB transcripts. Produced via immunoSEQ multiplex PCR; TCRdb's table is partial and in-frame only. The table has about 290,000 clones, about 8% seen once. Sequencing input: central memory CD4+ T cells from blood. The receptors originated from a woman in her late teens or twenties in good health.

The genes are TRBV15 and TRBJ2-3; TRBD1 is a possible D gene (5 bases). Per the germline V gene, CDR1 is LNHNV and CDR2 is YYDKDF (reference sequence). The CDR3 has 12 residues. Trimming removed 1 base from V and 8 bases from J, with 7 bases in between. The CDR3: CATSRVDSTQYF. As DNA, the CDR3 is TGTGCCACCAGCAGAGTTGACAGTACGCAGTATTTT.

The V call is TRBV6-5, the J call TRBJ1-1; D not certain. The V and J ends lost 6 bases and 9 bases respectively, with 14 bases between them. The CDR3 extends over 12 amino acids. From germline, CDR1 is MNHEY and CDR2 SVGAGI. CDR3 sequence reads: CASSTLDGKAFF. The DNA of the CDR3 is TGTGCCAGCAGCACCTTGGACGGGAAAGCTTTCTTT.

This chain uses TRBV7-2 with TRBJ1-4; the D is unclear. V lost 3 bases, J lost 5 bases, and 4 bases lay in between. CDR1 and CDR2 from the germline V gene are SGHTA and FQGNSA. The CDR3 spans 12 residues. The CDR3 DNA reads TGTGCCAGCAGCTTGAACAATGAAAAACTGTTTTTT. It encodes CASSLNNEKLFF.

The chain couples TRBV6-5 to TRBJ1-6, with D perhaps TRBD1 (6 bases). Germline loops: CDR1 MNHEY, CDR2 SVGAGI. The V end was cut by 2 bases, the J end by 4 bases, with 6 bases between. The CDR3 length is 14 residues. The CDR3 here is CASSYRGYNSPLHF. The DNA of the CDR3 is TGTGCCAGCAGTTACAGGGGGTATAATTCACCCCTCCACTTT.

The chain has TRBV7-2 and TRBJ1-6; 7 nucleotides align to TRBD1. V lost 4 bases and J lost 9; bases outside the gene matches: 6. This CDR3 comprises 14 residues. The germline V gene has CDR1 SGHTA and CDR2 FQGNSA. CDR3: CASSSDREVSPLHF. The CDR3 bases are TGTGCCAGCAGCTCCGACAGGGAAGTTTCACCCCTCCACTTT.